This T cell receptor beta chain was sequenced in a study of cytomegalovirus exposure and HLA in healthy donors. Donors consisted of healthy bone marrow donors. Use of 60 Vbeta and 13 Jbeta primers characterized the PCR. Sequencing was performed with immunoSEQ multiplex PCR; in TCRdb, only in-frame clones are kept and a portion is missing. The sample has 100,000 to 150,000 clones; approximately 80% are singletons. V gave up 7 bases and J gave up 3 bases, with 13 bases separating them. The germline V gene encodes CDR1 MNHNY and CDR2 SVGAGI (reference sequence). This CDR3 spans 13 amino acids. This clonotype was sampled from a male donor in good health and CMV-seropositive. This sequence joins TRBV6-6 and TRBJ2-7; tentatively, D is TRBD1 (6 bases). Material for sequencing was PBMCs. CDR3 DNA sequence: TGTGCCAGCACCTACGGGACAAACTACGAGCAGTACTTC. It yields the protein CASTYGTNYEQYF.